This TCR beta chain was observed in a study of cytomegalovirus exposure and HLA in healthy donors. Study-level points and caveats: The dataset shows that most TCR sequences were rare, while some public TCRs occurred in many donors. A subsequent analysis found that TCR clusters from the first cohort also tended to co-occur in the approximately 120 validation repertoires, with 94% of cluster scores above 0.

Germline values: CDR1 SEHNR, CDR2 FQNEAQ (reference sequence). This CDR3 is built from 17 residues. V lost 1 base and J 2 bases, leaving 16 bases between the germline ends. In regard to this clone: Its specificity is not known.

TCRdb's copy holds only in-frame clones and misses some; the assay was immunoSEQ multiplex PCR. The sample carries around 190,000 clones, around 85% recorded once. The chain recombines TRBV7-9 with TRBJ2-3; a weak D match, TRBD1 (5 bases). Sequencing was done on a sample of PBMCs. This TCR came from a man younger than 35 in good health and CMV-seropositive. Here the CDR3 reads CASSLEVRGFYTDTQYF. The CDR3 bases are TGTGCCAGCAGCTTAGAAGTTAGGGGTTTCTACACAGATACGCAGTATTTT.